This T cell receptor beta chain was identified during a study of cytomegalovirus exposure and HLA in healthy donors. To note about this clone: The antigen is undetermined.

Study observations and caveats: Donors were assumed by presence/absence analyses to have roughly uniform sequencing depth. Later, TCR association rates were found to vary by HLA locus, highest for DRB1 and lowest for HLA-C.

60 Vbeta and 13 Jbeta primers were used in PCR. Original processing notes: As a later analysis found, there were approximately 80 million unique TCR beta chains, of which around 9.9 million were shared. Profiling relied on immunoSEQ multiplex PCR, and the TCRdb table lists in-frame clones only, not all of them. That table gives V, J and clone size, and the DNA gave D and trimming. The data show some 130,000 clones, 76% seen once. The CDR3 contains 13 residues. From germline, CDR1 is SQVTM and CDR2 ANQGSEA. V dropped 0 bases and J dropped 1 base, with 7 bases sitting between them. Sequences were obtained from PBMCs. This receptor was taken from a man aged 35 to 55 in good health and CMV-seronegative. The chain recombines TRBV29-1 with TRBJ2-7; D is perhaps TRBD2 (6 bases). In DNA, the CDR3 is TGCAGCGTTGAAGAGGAGGGGTCCTACGAGCAGTACTTC. Amino acids: CSVEEEGSYEQYF.